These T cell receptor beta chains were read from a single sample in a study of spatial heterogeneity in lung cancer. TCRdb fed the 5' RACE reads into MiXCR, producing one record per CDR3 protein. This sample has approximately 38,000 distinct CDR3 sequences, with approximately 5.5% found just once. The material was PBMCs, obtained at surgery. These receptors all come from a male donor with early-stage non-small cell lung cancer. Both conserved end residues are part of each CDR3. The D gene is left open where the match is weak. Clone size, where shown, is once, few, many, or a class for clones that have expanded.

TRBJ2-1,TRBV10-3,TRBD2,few,TGTGCCATCAGTGGACTAGCGGGGGGGCGTGATGAGCAGTTCTTC,CAISGLAGGRDEQFF
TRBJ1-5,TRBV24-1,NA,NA,TGTGCCACCAGTGATCAATATCAGCCCCAGCATTTT,CATSDQYQPQHF
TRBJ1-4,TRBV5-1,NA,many,TGCGCCAGCAGCTTGGAGCGGGCTAATGAAAAACTGTTTTTT,CASSLERANEKLFF
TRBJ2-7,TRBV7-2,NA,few,TGTGCCAGCAGCCGGGACGGAGCCGCCTTTCACGCGGGGGAGCAGTACTTC,CASSRDGAAFHAGEQYF
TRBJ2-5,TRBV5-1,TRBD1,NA,TGCGCCAGCACCAACAGGGGACAAGAGACCCAGTACTTC,CASTNRGQETQYF
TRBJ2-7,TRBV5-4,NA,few,TGTGCCAGCAGCTTCGGGGGAGTTGGCGAGCAGTACTTC,CASSFGGVGEQYF
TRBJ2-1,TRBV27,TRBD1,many,TGTGCCAGCAGTTTCGCCGGGACAGACAATGAGCAGTTCTTC,CASSFAGTDNEQFF
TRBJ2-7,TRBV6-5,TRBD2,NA,TGTGCCAGCAGACAAGGACTAGCGGGGGCCTACGAGCAGTACTTC,CASRQGLAGAYEQYF
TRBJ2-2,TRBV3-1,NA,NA,TGTGCCAGCAGCCCCCTGGACGGTTCGGCGAACACCGGGGAGCTGTTTTTT,CASSPLDGSANTGELFF
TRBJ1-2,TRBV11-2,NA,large,TGTGCCAGCAGCGCCCTAGATGGCTACACCTTC,CASSALDGYTF
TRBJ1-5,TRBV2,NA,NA,TGTGCCAGCAGTGTGCATTCCGGGCAGCCCCAGCATTTT,CASSVHSGQPQHF
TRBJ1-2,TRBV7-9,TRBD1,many,TGTGCCAGCAGCTACGACAGGGTCCTTAACTATGGCTACACCTTC,CASSYDRVLNYGYTF
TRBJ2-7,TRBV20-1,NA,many,TGCAGTGCTAGATCAACCGGGACAACCTACGAGCAGTACTTC,CSARSTGTTYEQYF
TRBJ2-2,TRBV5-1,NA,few,TGCGCCAGCAGCGCCGGACTGGCGAACACCGGGGAGCTGTTTTTT,CASSAGLANTGELFF
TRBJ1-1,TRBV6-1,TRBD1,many,TGTGCCAGCAGTGTCCAGGGGGCGACACCCTTGGGAGCTTTCTTT,CASSVQGATPLGAFF
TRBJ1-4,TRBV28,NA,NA,TGTGCCAGCACTCCAGGTGAAAAACTGTTTTTT,CASTPGEKLFF
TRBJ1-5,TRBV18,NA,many,TGTGCCAGCTCACCATCCGGGACGCGTGAATATCAGCCCCAGCATTTT,CASSPSGTREYQPQHF
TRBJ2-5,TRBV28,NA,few,TGTGCCAGCACATTGTACGGGGTCCAAGAGACCCAGTACTTC,CASTLYGVQETQYF
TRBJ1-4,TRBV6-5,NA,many,TGTGCCAGCAGTTTGTGGGGGGATGAAAAACTGTTTTTT,CASSLWGDEKLFF
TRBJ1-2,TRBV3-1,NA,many,TGTGCCAGCAGCCAAGCCGGGACCAACGCTAACTATGGCTACACCTTC,CASSQAGTNANYGYTF
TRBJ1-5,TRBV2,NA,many,TGTGCCAGCAGAGAGGACGAGGGAAGGAGTCAGCCCCAGCATTTT,CASREDEGRSQPQHF
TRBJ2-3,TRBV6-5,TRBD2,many,TGTGCCAGCAAGCGGGGGGTTAGCACAGATACGCAGTATTTT,CASKRGVSTDTQYF
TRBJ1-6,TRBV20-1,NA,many,TGCAGTGCTAGAGATGGGGACAAGATCAATTCACCCCTCCACTTT,CSARDGDKINSPLHF
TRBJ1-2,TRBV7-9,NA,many,TGTGCCAGCAAGGGGCGCCGGTATGGCTACACCTTC,CASKGRRYGYTF
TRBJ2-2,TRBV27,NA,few,TGTGCCAGCAGTTTTGGAGTATCCGGGGAGCTGTTTTTT,CASSFGVSGELFF
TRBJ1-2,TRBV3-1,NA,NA,TGTGCCAGCAGCCAAAGACAGTGGTATGGCTACACCTTC,CASSQRQWYGYTF
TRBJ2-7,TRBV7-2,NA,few,TGTGCCAGCAGACCCGGACGGCTGACCGAGCAGTACTTC,CASRPGRLTEQYF
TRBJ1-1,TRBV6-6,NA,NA,TGTGCCGCTGGGGGAGAGATGAACACTGAAGCTTTCTTT,CAAGGEMNTEAFF
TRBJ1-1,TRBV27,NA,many,TGTGCCAGCAACACACAGGGACCGAACACTGAAGCTTTCTTT,CASNTQGPNTEAFF
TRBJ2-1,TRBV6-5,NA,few,TGTGCCAGCAGTTACCAGGCGGACAGCCGCTTTTACAATGAGCAGTTCTTC,CASSYQADSRFYNEQFF
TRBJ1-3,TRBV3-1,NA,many,TGTGCCAGCAGCCAAGGACGACGGGACGTATATTTT,CASSQGRRDVYF
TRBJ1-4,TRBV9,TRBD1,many,TGTGCCAGCAGCGGTAGACAGGGACCAAATGAAAAACTGTTTTTT,CASSGRQGPNEKLFF
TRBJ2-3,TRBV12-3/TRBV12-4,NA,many,TGTGCCAGCAGTTTGTACGGAACAGATACGCAGTATTTT,CASSLYGTDTQYF
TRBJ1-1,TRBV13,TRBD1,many,TGTGCCAGCAGCTTTGACAGGGGGAACACTGAAGCTTTCTTT,CASSFDRGNTEAFF
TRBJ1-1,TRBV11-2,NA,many,TGTGCCAGCAGTTTCAACGCCGGCAGGTCTGAAGCTTTCTTT,CASSFNAGRSEAFF
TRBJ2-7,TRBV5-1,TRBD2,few,TGCGCCAGCAGCTTGGCCCTGACTAGCGGGGGGCCCGGGTCGGACGAGCAGTACTTC,CASSLALTSGGPGSDEQYF
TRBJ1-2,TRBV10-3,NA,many,TGTGCCATCAGTGAGTCAGAGGAGGGAGGTAACTATGGCTACACCTTC,CAISESEEGGNYGYTF
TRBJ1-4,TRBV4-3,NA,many,TGCGCCAGCAGCCAAGATCCTCGGACAGCAACTAATGAAAAACTGTTTTTT,CASSQDPRTATNEKLFF
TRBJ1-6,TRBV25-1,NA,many,TGTGCCAGCATAGGGATAGGATATAATTCACCCCTCCACTTT,CASIGIGYNSPLHF
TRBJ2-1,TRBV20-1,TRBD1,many,TGCAGTGCTAAGGGGACAGGGTTCTACAATGAGCAGTTCTTC,CSAKGTGFYNEQFF